These T cell receptor beta chains were read from a single sample in a study of blood T cell repertoires in COVID-19. Here immunoSEQ multiplex PCR was the method, and the copy in TCRdb shows in-frame clones only, minus some. Of over 110,000 clones detected, around 80% appear once; the ten largest clones hold less than 15%. The sample was peripheral blood. The receptors stem from an elderly man with acute or convalescent COVID-19. The CDR3 runs from the conserved cysteine through the conserved F or W. A D gene is named only where the DNA matches it firmly. Size values are once, few and many counts, or a class for expanded clones, and some rows have none.

TRBD1 TRBJ2-7 NA 15 TRBV19 TGTGCCAGTAGTCCGTCGACAGGGTACTCCTACGAGCAGTACTTC CASSPSTGYSYEQYF
NA TRBJ2-7 few 12 TRBV6-2/TRBV6-3 TGTGCCAGCAGTTCTAGCTCTTACGAGCAGTACTTC CASSSSSYEQYF
NA TRBJ2-3 NA 13 TRBV6-4 TGTGCCAGCAGTGACTCAAAGGCAGGGGCACAGTATTTT CASSDSKAGAQYF
NA TRBJ1-6 few 16 TRBV6-1 TGTGCCAGCAGTGACCGAACAAGCTCCTATAATTCACCCCTCCACTTT CASSDRTSSYNSPLHF
NA TRBJ2-7 NA 14 TRBV18 TGTGCCAGCTCACCCGCAGGGTTTTTTTACGAGCAGTACTTC CASSPAGFFYEQYF
NA TRBJ1-1 NA 16 TRBV6-2/TRBV6-3 TGTGCCAGCAGTTACTCGTACTTGGCAGGAAGCACTGAAGCTTTCTTT CASSYSYLAGSTEAFF
NA TRBJ1-6 NA 13 TRBV6-5 TGTGCCAGCAGTTACTCGCGGGGTTCACCCCTCCACTTT CASSYSRGSPLHF
TRBD1 TRBJ1-6 NA 16 TRBV27 TGTGCCAGCAGAAGGACAGGGGGACCGGTCCGTTCACCCCTCCACTTT CASRRTGGPVRSPLHF
NA TRBJ1-1 many 14 TRBV19 TGTGCCAGCCGTCGGACGGGAGGGGACACTGAAGCTTTCTTT CASRRTGGDTEAFF
TRBD2 TRBJ2-5 NA 13 TRBV2 TGTGCCAGCAGTGAGGAGGGAGGGGAGACCCAGTACTTC CASSEEGGETQYF
NA TRBJ1-6 NA 17 TRBV7-6 TGTGCCAGCAGCCTGACAGGACAGAACTCCTATAATTCACCCCTCCACTTT CASSLTGQNSYNSPLHF
NA TRBJ2-2 many 16 TRBV4-1 TGCGCCAGCAGCCAAGGACTTCTCATGAGAGCCGGGGAGCTGTTTTTT CASSQGLLMRAGELFF